The clone carrying this T cell receptor beta chain was detected many times. The sample belongs to a study of chronic HIV infection and antiretroviral therapy. The CDR3 sequence is 16 residues long. Between the trimmed V and J ends, which lost 3 bases and 0 bases, there was a span of 14 bases. Germline lookup yields CDR1 KGHSH and CDR2 LQKENI. TCRdb analysed the 5' RACE reads with MiXCR anew, one entry per CDR3 protein. Here the sample spans 25,000 to 35,000 distinct CDR3 sequences, under 9.5% being singletons. Sequencing was performed on peripheral blood. This receptor was identified in an adult who had HIV and had not received antiretroviral therapy, or was an uninfected healthy control (not recorded which). The genes are TRBV18 and TRBJ1-1, with D possibly matching TRBD1 (5 bases). CDR3 residues: CASSPPTRGMNTEAFF. CDR3 nucleotides: TGTGCCAGCTCACCGCCGACCCGGGGGATGAACACTGAAGCTTTCTTT.